Shown below are 3 T cell receptor beta chains from a single sample sequenced in a study of beta chain features in type 1 diabetes. Study observations and caveats: Across all four CD4+ subsets, people with type 1 diabetes showed modestly shorter TCRB CDR3s.

Their antigens are not known. Expressed TCRB transcripts were sequenced after all isolated RNA was converted to cDNA. The table came from immunoSEQ multiplex PCR; TCRdb's copy has only in-frame clones and leaves some out. The repertoire holds 45,000 to 65,000 clones, with about 47% as singletons. The sample was Tregs from blood. The origin of the receptors is a woman aged 35 to 49 with type 1 diabetes.

V usage is TRBV7-2 and J usage is TRBJ2-1; TRBD2 is a possible D gene (5 bases). V was trimmed by 2 bases and J by 5 bases, leaving 10 bases between them. CDR1 is SGHTA and CDR2 is FQGNSA in the germline V gene. The CDR3 has 14 amino acids. CDR3 in amino acids: CASSLQKADNEQFF. CDR3 bases: TGTGCCAGCAGCTTACAGAAAGCGGACAATGAGCAGTTCTTC.

The V call is TRBV7-2, the J call TRBJ2-7; 12 bases match TRBD2. Germline assignment: CDR1 SGHTA and CDR2 FQGNSA. The trim removed 1 base at V and 3 bases at J, leaving 10 bases unmatched. The CDR3 sequence is 18 residues long. Here the CDR3 DNA reads TGTGCCAGCAGCTTAGTTTTACTAGCGGGAGGTTCTCGCTACGAGCAGTACTTC. It yields the protein CASSLVLLAGGSRYEQYF.

The rearrangement links TRBV7-2 to TRBJ2-2; 7 bases fit TRBD1. The length of the CDR3 is 14 residues. Unmatched junction bases numbered 5, after V lost 7 bases and J lost 3 bases. Per the germline V gene, CDR1 is SGHTA and CDR2 is FQGNSA. The CDR3 region is CASTITGDTGELFF. CDR3 bases: TGTGCCAGCACCATTACAGGGGACACCGGGGAGCTGTTTTTT.